This T cell receptor (beta chain) derives from a study of blood T cell repertoires in COVID-19. Those enrolled in Seattle joined during active infection and were followed longitudinally afterward. About this clone: The same CDR3 arises from other DNA sequences in this sample as well.

Some clones are missing from TCRdb's copy, which holds only in-frame ones; the method was immunoSEQ multiplex PCR. The table records about 210,000 clones, roughly 85% of them present only once. Losses at the gene ends were 6 bases for V and 6 bases for J; bases not matched to a gene: 6. Germline CDR1 MDHEN, CDR2 SYDVKM. The CDR3 runs to 13 residues. This clonotype was sampled from a man aged 50-59 years with COVID-19, enrolled during active disease. Sequencing was performed on peripheral blood. The chain recombines TRBV28 with TRBJ1-1; 8 nucleotides align to TRBD1. In DNA form, the CDR3 reads TGTGCCAGCAGCTCCGACAGGGGCCCTGAAGCTTTCTTT. Its protein product is CASSSDRGPEAFF.